This T cell receptor beta chain is from a study of blood T cell repertoires in COVID-19. For the study at large: Spain, Italy and the United States supplied samples that represented acute and convalescent COVID-19.

The germline V gene encodes CDR1 MNHEY and CDR2 SVGAGI. V was cut by 0 bases and J by 8 bases, with 10 bases left in between. This CDR3 comprises 13 residues. TCRdb's table, derived via immunoSEQ multiplex PCR, lists solely in-frame clones and lacks some. The data contain about 59,000 clones, 90% to 95% of them singletons. The chain joins TRBV6-5 to TRBJ1-2; D perhaps matches TRBD1 (5 bases). This TCR was recovered from a human donor in a cohort sampled during active COVID-19. The material sequenced was peripheral blood. This CDR3 reads CASSYSGEGGYTF. The DNA for the CDR3 is TGTGCCAGCAGTTACTCGGGGGAGGGCGGCTACACCTTC.